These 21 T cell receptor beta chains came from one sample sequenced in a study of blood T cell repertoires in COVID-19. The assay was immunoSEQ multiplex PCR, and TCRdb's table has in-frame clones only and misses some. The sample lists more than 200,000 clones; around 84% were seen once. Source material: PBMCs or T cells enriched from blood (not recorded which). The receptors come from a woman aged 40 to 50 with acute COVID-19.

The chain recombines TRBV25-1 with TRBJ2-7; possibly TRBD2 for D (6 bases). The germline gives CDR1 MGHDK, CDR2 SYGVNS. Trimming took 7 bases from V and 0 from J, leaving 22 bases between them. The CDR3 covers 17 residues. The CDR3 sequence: CASNPTNRDSGSYEQYF. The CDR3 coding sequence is TGTGCCAGCAACCCTACGAACCGGGACTCCGGCTCCTACGAGCAGTACTTC.

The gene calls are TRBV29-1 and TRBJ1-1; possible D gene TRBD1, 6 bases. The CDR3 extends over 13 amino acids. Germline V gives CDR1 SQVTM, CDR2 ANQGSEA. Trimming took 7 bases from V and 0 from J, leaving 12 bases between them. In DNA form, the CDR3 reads TGCAGCGCTGCGACAGGAATGAACACTGAAGCTTTCTTT. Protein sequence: CSAATGMNTEAFF.

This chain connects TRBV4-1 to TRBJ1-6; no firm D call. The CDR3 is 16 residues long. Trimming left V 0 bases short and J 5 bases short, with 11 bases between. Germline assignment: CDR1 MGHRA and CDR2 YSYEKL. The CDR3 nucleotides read TGCGCCAGCAGCCAAGAGGGCCAGTTCAATAATTCACCCCTCCACTTT. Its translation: CASSQEGQFNNSPLHF.

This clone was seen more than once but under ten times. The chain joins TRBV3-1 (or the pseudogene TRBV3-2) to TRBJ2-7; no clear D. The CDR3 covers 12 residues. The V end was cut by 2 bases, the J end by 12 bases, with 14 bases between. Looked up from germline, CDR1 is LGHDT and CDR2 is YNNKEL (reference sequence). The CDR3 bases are TGTGCCAGCAGCCAAAGACTCAGCATACTGTACTTC. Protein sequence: CASSQRLSILYF.

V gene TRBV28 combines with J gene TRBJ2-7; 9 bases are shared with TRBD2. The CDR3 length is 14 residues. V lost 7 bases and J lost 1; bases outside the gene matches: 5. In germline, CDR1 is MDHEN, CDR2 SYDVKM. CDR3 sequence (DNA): TGTGCCAGCACCGCGGGAGGGGGTTCCTACGAGCAGTACTTC. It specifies CASTAGGGSYEQYF.

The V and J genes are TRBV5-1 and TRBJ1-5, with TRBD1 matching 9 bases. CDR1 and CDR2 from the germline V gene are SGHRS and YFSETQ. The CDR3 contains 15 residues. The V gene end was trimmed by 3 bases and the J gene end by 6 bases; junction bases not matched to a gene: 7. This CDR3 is CASSYTGGEGQPQHF. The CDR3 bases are TGCGCCAGCAGCTACACAGGGGGCGAAGGTCAGCCCCAGCATTTT.

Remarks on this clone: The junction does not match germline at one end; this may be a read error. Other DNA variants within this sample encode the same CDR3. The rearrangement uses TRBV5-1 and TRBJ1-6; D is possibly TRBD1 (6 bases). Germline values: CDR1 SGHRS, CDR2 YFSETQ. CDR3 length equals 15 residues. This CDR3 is CASSAGQSYNSPLHF. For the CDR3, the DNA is TGCGCTAGCAGCGCCGGACAGTCTTATAATTCACCCCTCCACTTT. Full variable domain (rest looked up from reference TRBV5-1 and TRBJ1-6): KAGVTQTPRYLIKTRGQQVTLSCSPISGHRSVSWYQQTPGQGLQFLFEYFSETQRNKGNFPGRFSGRQFSNSRSEMNVSTLELGDSALYLCASSAGQSYNSPLHFGNGTRLTVT.

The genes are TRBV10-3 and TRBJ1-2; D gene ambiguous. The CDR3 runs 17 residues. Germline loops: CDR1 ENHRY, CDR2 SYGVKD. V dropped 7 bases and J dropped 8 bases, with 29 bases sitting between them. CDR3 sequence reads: CAITKGIVRKGGEGYTF. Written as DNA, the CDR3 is TGTGCCATCACCAAAGGAATAGTCAGGAAAGGAGGTGAAGGCTACACCTTC.

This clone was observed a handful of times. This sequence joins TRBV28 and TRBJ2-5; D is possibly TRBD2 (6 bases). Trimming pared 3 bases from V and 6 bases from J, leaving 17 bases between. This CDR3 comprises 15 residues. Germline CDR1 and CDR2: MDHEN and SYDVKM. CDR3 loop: CASSLGLTGGKTQYF. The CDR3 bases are TGTGCCAGCAGTTTGGGTCTAACGGGCGGGAAGACCCAGTACTTC.

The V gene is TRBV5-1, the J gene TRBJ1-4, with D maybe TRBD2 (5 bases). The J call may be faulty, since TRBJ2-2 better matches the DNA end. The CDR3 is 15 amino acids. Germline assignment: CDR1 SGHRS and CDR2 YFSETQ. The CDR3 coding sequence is TGCGCCAGCAGCTTGGACTGGCGGGCCCCTGGGGAGCTGTTTTTT. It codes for CASSLDWRAPGELFF.

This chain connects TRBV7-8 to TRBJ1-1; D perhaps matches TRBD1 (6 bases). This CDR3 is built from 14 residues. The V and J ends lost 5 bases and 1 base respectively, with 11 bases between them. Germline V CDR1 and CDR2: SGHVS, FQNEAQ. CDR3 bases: TGTGCCAGCAGCCGCGGACAGTCGAACACTGAAGCTTTCTTT. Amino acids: CASSRGQSNTEAFF. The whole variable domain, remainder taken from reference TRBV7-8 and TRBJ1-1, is GAGVSQSPRYKVAKRGQDVALRCDPISGHVSLFWYQQALGQGPEFLTYFQNEAQLDKSGLPSDRFFAERPEGSVSTLKIQRTQQEDSAVYLCASSRGQSNTEAFFGQGTRLTVV.

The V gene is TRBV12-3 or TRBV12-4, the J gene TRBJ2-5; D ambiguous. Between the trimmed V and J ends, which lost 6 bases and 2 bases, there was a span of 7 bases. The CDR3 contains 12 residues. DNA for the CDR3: TGTGCCAGCAGACAGAGACAAGAGACCCAGTACTTC. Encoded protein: CASRQRQETQYF.

The chain's CDR3 is CASSSDRYYGYTF. The CDR3, as DNA: TGTGCCAGCAGTTCCGACAGATACTATGGCTACACCTTC. The V call is TRBV6-2 or TRBV6-3, the J call TRBJ1-2; D is possibly TRBD1 (5 bases). The CDR3 extends over 13 amino acids. The germline V gene has CDR1 MNHEY and CDR2 SVGEGT. V was cut by 4 bases and J by 3 bases, with 9 bases left in between.

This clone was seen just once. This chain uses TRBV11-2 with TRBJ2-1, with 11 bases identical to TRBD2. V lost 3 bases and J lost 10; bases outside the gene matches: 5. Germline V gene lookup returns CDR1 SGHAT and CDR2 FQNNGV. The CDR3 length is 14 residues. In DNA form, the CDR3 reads TGTGCCAGCAGCTTTAGCGGGGGGGCATTAGAGCAGTTCTTC. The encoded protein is CASSFSGGALEQFF. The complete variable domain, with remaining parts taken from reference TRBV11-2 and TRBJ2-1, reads EAGVAQSPRYKIIEKRQSVAFWCNPISGHATLYWYQQILGQGPKLLIQFQNNGVVDDSQLPKDRFSAERLKGVDSTLKIQPAKLEDSAVYLCASSFSGGALEQFFGPGTRLTVL.

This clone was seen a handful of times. CDR3 loop: CATSGATGPGYTF. The CDR3 bases are TGTGCCACCAGCGGAGCGACAGGCCCCGGCTACACCTTC. The chain employs TRBV15 and TRBJ1-2, with D possibly being TRBD1 (6 bases). This CDR3 spans 13 amino acids. V dropped 5 bases and J dropped 8 bases, with 15 bases sitting between them. Germline V gene data show CDR1 as LNHNV and CDR2 as YYDKDF (reference sequence).

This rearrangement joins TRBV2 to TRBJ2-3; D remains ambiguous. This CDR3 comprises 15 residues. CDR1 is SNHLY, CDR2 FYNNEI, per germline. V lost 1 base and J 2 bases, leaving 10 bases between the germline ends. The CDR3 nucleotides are TGTGCCAGCAGTGAAGATGGGCACCCCACAGATACGCAGTATTTT. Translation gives CASSEDGHPTDTQYF.

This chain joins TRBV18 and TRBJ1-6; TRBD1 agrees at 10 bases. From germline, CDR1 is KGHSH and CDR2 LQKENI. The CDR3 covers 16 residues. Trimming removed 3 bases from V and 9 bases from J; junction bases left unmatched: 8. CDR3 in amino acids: CASSPPDRGNGSPLHF. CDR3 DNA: TGTGCCAGCTCACCCCCGGACAGGGGGAACGGTTCACCCCTCCACTTT.

The chain's CDR3 is CASRRDRVDTEAFF. The CDR3, as DNA: TGTGCCAGCAGACGGGACAGGGTCGACACTGAAGCTTTCTTT. The rearrangement links TRBV6-4 to TRBJ1-1; 9 bases line up with TRBD1. This CDR3 region has 14 residues. Germline V CDR1 and CDR2: MRHNA, SNTAGT. Losses at the gene ends were 6 bases for V and 3 bases for J; bases not matched to a gene: 5.

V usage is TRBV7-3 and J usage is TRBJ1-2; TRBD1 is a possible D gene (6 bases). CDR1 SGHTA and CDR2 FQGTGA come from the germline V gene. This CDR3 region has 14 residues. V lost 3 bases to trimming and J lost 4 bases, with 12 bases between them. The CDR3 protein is CASSFSGVTYGYTF. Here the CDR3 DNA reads TGTGCCAGCAGCTTTTCAGGGGTAACCTATGGCTACACCTTC.

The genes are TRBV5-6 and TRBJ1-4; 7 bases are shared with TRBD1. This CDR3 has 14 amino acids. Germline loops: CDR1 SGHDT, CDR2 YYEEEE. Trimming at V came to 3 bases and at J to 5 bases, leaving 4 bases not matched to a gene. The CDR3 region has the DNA TGTGCCAGCAGCTCGCCGACAGGGAATGAAAAACTGTTTTTT. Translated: CASSSPTGNEKLFF.

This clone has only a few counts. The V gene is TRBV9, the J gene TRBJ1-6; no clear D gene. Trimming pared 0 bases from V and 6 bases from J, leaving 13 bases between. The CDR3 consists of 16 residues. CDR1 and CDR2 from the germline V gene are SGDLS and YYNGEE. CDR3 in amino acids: CASSVDPGRTNSPLHF. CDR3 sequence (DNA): TGTGCCAGCAGCGTAGATCCTGGCCGAACTAATTCACCCCTCCACTTT.